Listed below are T cell receptor beta chains from one sample, sequenced in a study of T cells in Graves' hyperthyroidism and ophthalmopathy. TCRdb passed the multiplex PCR reads through MiXCR, listing each CDR3 protein once. The sample consists of 550,000 to 700,000 distinct CDR3 sequences, about 45% of them appearing once. The sample taken for sequencing was peripheral blood or thyroid tissue (not recorded which). The source is an adult woman with Graves' disease, either hyperthyroidism or ophthalmopathy (not recorded which). Both conserved end residues are part of each CDR3. A D gene is named only where the DNA matches it firmly. Where a row states a size, it is once, few, many or the class of an expanded clone; other rows omit it.

>TRBJ2-2|TRBV6-5|-|few
TGTGCCAGCACCCACGGCGAAACCGGGGAGCTGTTTTTT
CASTHGETGELFF
>TRBJ2-7|TRBV10-2|TRBD2|many
TGCGCCAGCAGTGAGACTAGCGGGATATACGAGCAGTACTTC
CASSETSGIYEQYF
>TRBJ2-1|TRBV7-6|-|-
TGTGCCAGCAGCTTACTGCTAGCGCGGCCCGATGAGCAGTTCTTC
CASSLLLARPDEQFF
>TRBJ1-5|TRBV10-3|-|-
TGTGCCATCCGGGAGGGGGTTACGTGGCCCCAGCATTTT
CAIREGVTWPQHF
>TRBJ1-2|TRBV2|-|many
TGTGCCAGCAGTGAAGCCGGCTATGGCTACACCTTC
CASSEAGYGYTF
>TRBJ2-2|TRBV7-3|-|-
TGTGCCAGCAGTGAACGAAGAGGGACCGCGAACACCGGGGAGCTGTTTTTT
CASSERRGTANTGELFF
>TRBJ2-2|TRBV9|TRBD2|many
TGTGCCAGCAGCGCCCGGACTAGCGGGAGTGTGACCGGGGAGCTGTTTTTT
CASSARTSGSVTGELFF
>TRBJ1-1|TRBV6-5|-|many
TGTGCCAGCAGCCCCGTAGGAAATGAAGCTTTCTTT
CASSPVGNEAFF
>TRBJ2-7|TRBV7-9|TRBD2|-
TGTGCCAGCAGTTTAACTAGCGGAGTGAGCTCCTACGAGCAGTACTTC
CASSLTSGVSSYEQYF
>TRBJ1-5|TRBV6-5|-|-
TGTGCCAGCAGTTCCGGGGCAGAGAATCAGCCCCAGCATTTT
CASSSGAENQPQHF
>TRBJ1-2|TRBV20-1|TRBD1|-
TGCAGTGCTTCGTCGTCAGGGGGCTATGGCTACACCTTC
CSASSSGGYGYTF
>TRBJ1-5|TRBV19|-|many
TGTGCCACCACCCTGGTATGGAGCAATCAGCCCCAGCATTTT
CATTLVWSNQPQHF
>TRBJ2-2|TRBV5-1|TRBD2|many
TGCGCCAGCAGCTTGGCTCCGGGAGGAGTTTCGAGCACCGGGGAGCTGTTTTTT
CASSLAPGGVSSTGELFF
>TRBJ1-6|TRBV6-1|TRBD1|-
TGTGCCAGCAGCACCACCGGGACAGAGTATTCACCCCTCCACTTT
CASSTTGTEYSPLHF
>TRBJ2-7|TRBV2|-|few
TGTGCCAGCAGTCTTAGGACGTCCTCCTACGAGCAGTACTTC
CASSLRTSSYEQYF
>TRBJ2-5|TRBV29-1|TRBD2|-
TGCAGCGTCAGAGGACTAGCGGGAGTAGTTTTGGCAGAGACCCAGTACTTC
CSVRGLAGVVLAETQYF
>TRBJ1-2|TRBV10-3|-|-
TGTGCCATCAGTGATTATGGGTTAACGGGCGGCTACACCTTC
CAISDYGLTGGYTF
>TRBJ1-2|TRBV7-2|TRBD1|-
TGTGCCAGCAGTTACGACAGGGCTGGAAACACCAACTATGGCTACACCTTC
CASSYDRAGNTNYGYTF
>TRBJ1-5|TRBV19|-|-
TGTGCCAGTAGCTGGGGAATGCGGCAGCCCCAGCATTTT
CASSWGMRQPQHF
>TRBJ2-7|TRBV10-3|-|many
TGTGCCATCAGTGAGTCGAAGACCTCCTACGAGCAGTACTTC
CAISESKTSYEQYF
>TRBJ1-1|TRBV10-3|-|once
TGTGCCATAGGGACACTAGGACTGATCACTGAAGCTTTCTTT
CAIGTLGLITEAFF
>TRBJ1-1|TRBV7-9|-|many
TGTGCCAGCAGCTTAGTGGGGCTGGGGGGGACTGAAGCTTTCTTT
CASSLVGLGGTEAFF